What follows are 32 T cell receptor beta chains derived from one specimen sequenced in a study of neoadjuvant anti-PD-1 for oral cavity cancer. Only in-frame clones appear in the TCRdb table, and some are missing; sequencing was by immunoSEQ multiplex PCR. The data show 75,000 or so clones, about 80% seen once. Here the sequenced sample was PBMCs, taken before nivolumab (anti-PD-1) treatment. These receptor sequences come from a person aged 35-79 years with oral cavity squamous cell carcinoma.

V gene TRBV7-6 combines with J gene TRBJ2-1, with 10 bases matching TRBD2. CDR3 length: 16 residues. Trimming cost V 5 bases and J 8 bases; bases outside gene matches: 12. The germline CDR1 and CDR2 sequences are SGHVS and FNYEAQ. The CDR3 protein is CASSRDRPSGSYEQFF. The CDR3 coding sequence is TGTGCCAGCAGCAGGGACAGACCTAGCGGGAGCTATGAGCAGTTCTTC.

This sequence joins TRBV30 and TRBJ2-3, with 11 bases identical to TRBD2. Trimming at V came to 5 bases and at J to 0 bases, leaving 10 bases not matched to a gene. This CDR3 is 17 amino acids long. CDR1 GTSNPN and CDR2 SVGIG come from the germline V gene (reference sequence). DNA of the CDR3: TGTGCCTGGGGGACTAGCGGAGCAAACCCTAGCACAGATACGCAGTATTTT. Residues: CAWGTSGANPSTDTQYF.

This chain joins TRBV9 and TRBJ2-5; D gene unclear. Between the trimmed V and J ends, which lost 3 bases and 2 bases, there was a span of 11 bases. The CDR3 extends over 14 amino acids. Germline V lookup: CDR1 SGDLS, CDR2 YYNGEE. The CDR3 sequence is CASSGYMSQETQYF. CDR3 bases: TGTGCCAGCAGCGGGTACATGTCACAAGAGACCCAGTACTTC.

A remark on this clone: One end of the junction is discordant with germline, which a read error may explain. The chain is built from TRBV6-6 and TRBJ2-7; tentatively, D is TRBD2 (5 bases). CDR3 size: 16 residues. Germline V lookup: CDR1 MNHNY, CDR2 SVGAGI (reference sequence). The CDR3 is CASSYSSRAGSHEQYF. The DNA for the CDR3 is TGTGCCAGCAGTTACTCATCGCGGGCGGGCTCCCACGAGCAGTACTTC.

This chain uses TRBV5-1 with TRBJ2-2; no clear D gene. V was cut by 7 bases and J by 1 base, with 11 bases left in between. The CDR3 covers 14 residues. CDR1 SGHRS and CDR2 YFSETQ come from the germline V gene. CDR3 in amino acids: CASLASLNTGELFF. The CDR3 bases are TGCGCCAGCCTCGCAAGCCTGAACACCGGGGAGCTGTTTTTT.

In this sample, this clone turned up once. This rearrangement joins TRBV29-1 to TRBJ2-7; D might be TRBD1 (5 bases). The CDR3 loop spans 11 amino acids. V shed 6 bases and J shed 5 bases, with 11 bases lying between them. Per germline, CDR1 SQVTM and CDR2 ANQGSEA. CDR3 nucleotides: TGCAGCGTGGGGCCGGCGGACGAGCAGTACTTC. Residues: CSVGPADEQYF.

This clone is a singleton in its sample. The rearrangement links TRBV29-1 to TRBJ2-5; no clear D. CDR3 length: 12 residues. Germline CDR1 is SQVTM and CDR2 is ANQGSEA. V was cut by 6 bases and J by 5 bases, with 13 bases left in between. CDR3 nucleotides: TGCAGCGTGGAGACTTCGTCGGAGACCCAGTACTTC. Protein: CSVETSSETQYF.

The chain links TRBV6-1 to TRBJ2-1, with TRBD2 as a possible D gene (8 bases). Trimming took 2 bases from V and 8 from J, leaving 22 bases between them. The CDR3 extends over 17 amino acids. Germline-derived CDR1 and CDR2 are MNHNS and SASEGT. CDR3: CASSETQGVTSAHEQFF. The CDR3, as DNA: TGTGCCAGCAGTGAAACCCAGGGGGTGACTAGCGCTCATGAGCAGTTCTTC.

The rearrangement links TRBV7-9 to TRBJ1-1; tentatively, D is TRBD1 (6 bases). The V and J ends lost 1 base and 8 bases respectively, with 17 bases between them. Germline CDR1 and CDR2: SEHNR and FQNEAQ (reference sequence). The CDR3 covers 15 residues. CDR3 sequence (DNA): TGTGCCAGCAGCTTAGAAACCTCGGGGGCCTCAGAAGCTTTCTTT. Its protein is CASSLETSGASEAFF.

The chain carries TRBV2 and TRBJ1-1; 8 bases agree with TRBD1. J gave up 7 bases and V 4 bases, and 8 bases lay outside the gene matches. Germline CDR1 and CDR2: SNHLY and FYNNEI. This CDR3 is 14 amino acids long. The CDR3 DNA sequence: TGTGCCAGCAGTGGAACAGGGGGTGGGGGTGAAGCTTTCTTT. Encoded protein: CASSGTGGGGEAFF.

CDR3 residues: CASSRVMNTEAFF. For the CDR3, the DNA is TGTGCCAGCAGCAGGGTCATGAACACTGAAGCTTTCTTT. The genes are TRBV2 and TRBJ1-1; TRBD1 is a possible D gene (5 bases). Trimming removed 6 bases from V and 0 bases from J, with 8 bases in between. Germline CDR1 reads SNHLY; CDR2 reads FYNNEI. The CDR3 covers 13 residues. The whole variable domain, remainder taken from reference TRBV2 and TRBJ1-1, is EPEVTQTPSHQVTQMGQEVILRCVPISNHLYFYWYRQILGQKVEFLVSFYNNEISEKSEIFDDQFSVERPDGSNFTLKIRSTKLEDSAMYFCASSRVMNTEAFFGQGTRLTVV.

The J gene is TRBJ2-3, the V gene TRBV6-5; D is ambiguous. Germline V gene lookup returns CDR1 MNHEY and CDR2 SVGAGI. V lost 1 base and J 6 bases, leaving 8 bases between the germline ends. The CDR3 covers 13 residues. This chain's CDR3 is CASSYYKGDTQYF. The CDR3 DNA is TGTGCCAGCAGTTACTATAAGGGCGATACGCAGTATTTT.

The chain employs TRBV5-4 and TRBJ2-7; D tentatively fits TRBD1 or TRBD2 (5 bases each). The CDR3 length is 14 residues. Trimming took off 4 bases at V and 6 bases at J, with 17 bases between the two ends. Germline V CDR1 and CDR2: SGHNT, YYREEE (reference sequence). CDR3 nucleotide sequence: TGTGCCAGCAGCCTCCGGGACCTCCCCCTCGAGCAGTACTTC. It codes for CASSLRDLPLEQYF.

This chain joins TRBV14 and TRBJ1-2; 7 positions agree with TRBD1. V was clipped by 4 bases and J by 7 bases; unmatched bases: 3. This CDR3 is built from 12 residues. The V gene's germline CDR1 is SGHDN and CDR2 FVKESK. The CDR3 is CASSPTGFGYTF. The CDR3 nucleotides are TGTGCCAGCAGCCCGACAGGGTTTGGCTACACCTTC.

This chain uses TRBV14 with TRBJ2-1; possible D gene TRBD2, 6 bases. Between the trimmed V and J ends, which lost 0 bases and 16 bases, there was a span of 16 bases. Germline CDR1 SGHDN, CDR2 FVKESK. This CDR3 has 13 amino acids. The CDR3 region is CASSQEREGGPFF. In DNA, the CDR3 is TGTGCCAGCAGCCAAGAACGTGAGGGAGGCCCCTTCTTC.

The genes are TRBV5-6 and TRBJ1-1; TRBD1 aligns across 7 bases. This CDR3 comprises 14 residues. Germline V gene data show CDR1 as SGHDT and CDR2 as YYEEEE. With 5 bases clipped from V and 1 base from J, the junction kept 5 bases outside the gene matches. The CDR3 DNA reads TGTGCCAGCAGGGCCAGGGGGTCGAACACTGAAGCTTTCTTT. As protein: CASRARGSNTEAFF.

The V call is TRBV6-5, the J call TRBJ2-1; D may be TRBD2 (5 bases). CDR1 MNHEY and CDR2 SVGAGI come from the germline V gene. The CDR3 extends over 14 amino acids. V was clipped by 5 bases and J by 7 bases, with 15 bases between them. CDR3 sequence reads: CASSPDLGFNEQFF. The CDR3 DNA reads TGTGCCAGCAGTCCGGACTTGGGGTTTAATGAGCAGTTCTTC.

The chain uses TRBV7-8 and TRBJ2-1, with 10 bases identical to TRBD2. In germline, CDR1 is SGHVS, CDR2 FQNEAQ. Unmatched junction bases numbered 2, after V lost 7 bases and J lost 2 bases. This CDR3 is built from 14 residues. In DNA, the CDR3 is TGTGCCAGCACCCTAGCGGGAGCCTACAATGAGCAGTTCTTC. Protein sequence: CASTLAGAYNEQFF. Together with reference TRBV7-8 and TRBJ2-1, the CDR3 gives the full variable domain: GAGVSQSPRYKVAKRGQDVALRCDPISGHVSLFWYQQALGQGPEFLTYFQNEAQLDKSGLPSDRFFAERPEGSVSTLKIQRTQQEDSAVYLCASTLAGAYNEQFFGPGTRLTVL.

V usage is TRBV4-1 and J usage is TRBJ1-5; D gene uncertain. V was cut by 3 bases and J by 0 bases, with 9 bases left in between. The V gene's germline CDR1 is MGHRA and CDR2 YSYEKL. This CDR3 region has 15 residues. The CDR3 loop is CASSQTDVSNQPQHF. The CDR3 DNA follows: TGCGCCAGCAGCCAGACGGACGTTAGCAATCAGCCCCAGCATTTT.

The genes are TRBV9 and TRBJ2-7, with D hard to call. V lost 0 bases to trimming and J lost 6 bases, with 7 bases between them. The CDR3 spans 12 residues. Germline V gene sequence: CDR1 SGDLS, CDR2 YYNGEE. CDR3 sequence reads: CASSVAFGEQYF. The CDR3 nucleotides read TGTGCCAGCAGCGTAGCTTTCGGCGAGCAGTACTTC.

J is TRBJ2-3 and V is TRBV28; D remains ambiguous. Germline values: CDR1 MDHEN, CDR2 SYDVKM. The CDR3 spans 14 residues. V was clipped by 3 bases and J by 4 bases, with 11 bases between them. CDR3 DNA sequence: TGTGCCAGCAGTTTGTCCCAGGTTCCAGATACGCAGTATTTT. Translated, it gives CASSLSQVPDTQYF.

V gene TRBV7-2 combines with J gene TRBJ1-2, with TRBD1 identical over 10 bases. This CDR3 is 16 amino acids long. Trimming at V came to 5 bases and at J to 0 bases, leaving 6 bases not matched to a gene. Per the germline V gene, CDR1 is SGHTA and CDR2 is FQGNSA. The CDR3 DNA is TGTGCCAGCAGCGGGGGGACAGGGGCAGCTAACTATGGCTACACCTTC. It is translated as CASSGGTGAANYGYTF.

The chain recombines TRBV10-3 with TRBJ2-7, with TRBD1 as a possible D gene (6 bases). The CDR3 length is 15 residues. Trimming stripped 4 bases from V and 6 bases from J, with 19 bases between. In germline, CDR1 is ENHRY, CDR2 SYGVKD. This CDR3 is CAISATGTSHGEQYF. The DNA of the CDR3 is TGTGCCATCAGTGCCACCGGGACAAGTCATGGCGAGCAGTACTTC.

The genes are TRBV6-6 and TRBJ2-7, with TRBD1 matching over 7 bases. This CDR3 contains 13 residues. After removal of 5 bases from V and 3 bases from J, the junction contained 4 bases not matched to a gene. Germline V gene data show CDR1 as MNHNY and CDR2 as SVGAGI (reference sequence). The CDR3 spells CASSRQGHYEQYF. The CDR3 nucleotides read TGTGCCAGCAGTAGACAGGGTCACTACGAGCAGTACTTC.

The gene calls are TRBV2 and TRBJ2-3, with 11 positions matching TRBD2. From germline, CDR1 is SNHLY and CDR2 FYNNEI. Trimming at V came to 6 bases and at J to 0 bases, leaving 11 bases not matched to a gene. The CDR3 length is 18 residues. CDR3 nucleotides: TGTGCCAGCAGAACGGGACTAGCGGCAAGCTTAAGCACAGATACGCAGTATTTT. This translates into CASRTGLAASLSTDTQYF. Variable domain in full (rest from reference TRBV2 and TRBJ2-3): EPEVTQTPSHQVTQMGQEVILRCVPISNHLYFYWYRQILGQKVEFLVSFYNNEISEKSEIFDDQFSVERPDGSNFTLKIRSTKLEDSAMYFCASRTGLAASLSTDTQYFGPGTRLTVL.

This chain joins TRBV30 and TRBJ1-3; 7 nucleotides line up with TRBD1. This CDR3 has 14 residues. Germline V gene data show CDR1 as GTSNPN and CDR2 as SVGIG (reference sequence). J gave up 8 bases and V 4 bases, and 11 bases lay outside the gene matches. CDR3 amino acids: CAWNRQGRGDTIYF. The CDR3 DNA is TGTGCCTGGAACCGACAGGGCCGAGGGGACACCATATATTTT.

This clone appeared a few times. This sequence joins TRBV2 and TRBJ2-3; TRBD2 agrees at 7 bases. J gave up 2 bases and V 6 bases, and 5 bases lay outside the gene matches. The CDR3 totals 14 residues. CDR1 is SNHLY and CDR2 is FYNNEI in the germline V gene. The CDR3: CASSQRDLTDTQYF. The CDR3 DNA is TGTGCCAGCAGCCAGCGGGATCTCACAGATACGCAGTATTTT.

The rearrangement joins TRBV5-1 to TRBJ2-1; 7 bases are a match to TRBD1. The CDR3 has 15 residues. V lost 4 bases and J lost 7; bases outside the gene matches: 11. Germline CDR1 and CDR2: SGHRS and YFSETQ. The CDR3 reads CASSIIQGSRNEQFF. In nucleotides, the CDR3 is TGCGCCAGCAGCATAATACAGGGGTCGAGGAATGAGCAGTTCTTC.

The chain combines TRBV6-5 with TRBJ1-2; D uncertain. V lost 7 bases to trimming and J lost 9 bases, with 21 bases between them. Germline CDR1 reads MNHEY; CDR2 reads SVGAGI. The CDR3 is made up of 14 amino acids. CDR3 bases: TGTGCCAGCAAGCCCCCGGGTAGTCCCGGACGCTACACCTTC. As protein: CASKPPGSPGRYTF.

This clone came up once. The chain has TRBV6-4 and TRBJ2-1; TRBD1 matches at 7 bases. This CDR3 spans 13 amino acids. Per germline, CDR1 MRHNA and CDR2 SNTAGT. V lost 4 bases, J lost 6 bases, and 3 bases stayed unmatched. CDR3 coding DNA: TGTGCCAGCAGTGGTCCAGGGGGCAATGAGCAGTTCTTC. Amino acids: CASSGPGGNEQFF.

The chain links TRBV10-3 to TRBJ2-6; D is perhaps TRBD1 (5 bases). CDR3 size: 16 residues. CDR1 is ENHRY and CDR2 is SYGVKD in the germline V gene. Between the trimmed V and J ends, which lost 2 bases and 0 bases, there was a span of 8 bases. CDR3 amino acids: CAISEQGFSGANVLTF. The CDR3 DNA sequence: TGTGCCATCAGTGAGCAGGGTTTCTCTGGGGCCAACGTCCTGACTTTC.

This clone appeared once. V gene TRBV5-1 combines with J gene TRBJ1-1, with 9 bases fitting TRBD1. J gave up 1 base and V 3 bases, and 7 bases lay outside the gene matches. The length of the CDR3 is 16 residues. The germline gives CDR1 SGHRS, CDR2 YFSETQ. In nucleotides, the CDR3 is TGCGCCAGCAGCTCCGGGACAGGGAATACGAACACTGAAGCTTTCTTT. This sequence encodes CASSSGTGNTNTEAFF.